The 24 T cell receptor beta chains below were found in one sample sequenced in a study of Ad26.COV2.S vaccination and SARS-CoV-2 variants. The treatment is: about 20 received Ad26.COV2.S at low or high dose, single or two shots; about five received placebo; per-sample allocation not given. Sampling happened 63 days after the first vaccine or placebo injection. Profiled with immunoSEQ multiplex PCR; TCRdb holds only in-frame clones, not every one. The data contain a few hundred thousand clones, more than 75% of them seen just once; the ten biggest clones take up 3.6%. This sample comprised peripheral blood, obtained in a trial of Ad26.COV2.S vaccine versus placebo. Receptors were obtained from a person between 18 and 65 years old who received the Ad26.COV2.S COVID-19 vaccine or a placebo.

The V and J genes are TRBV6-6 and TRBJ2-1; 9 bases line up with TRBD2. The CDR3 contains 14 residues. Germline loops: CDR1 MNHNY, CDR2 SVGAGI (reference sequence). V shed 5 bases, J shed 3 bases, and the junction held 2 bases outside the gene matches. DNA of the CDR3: TGTGCCAGCAGTCTTAGCGGGAGCTACAATGAGCAGTTCTTC. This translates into CASSLSGSYNEQFF.

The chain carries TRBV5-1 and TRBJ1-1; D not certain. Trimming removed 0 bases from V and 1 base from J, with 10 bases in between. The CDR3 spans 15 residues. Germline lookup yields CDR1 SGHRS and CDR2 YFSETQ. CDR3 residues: CASSLDPRRNTEAFF. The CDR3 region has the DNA TGCGCCAGCAGCTTGGATCCACGGCGGAACACTGAAGCTTTCTTT. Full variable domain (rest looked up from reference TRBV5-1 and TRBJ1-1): KAGVTQTPRYLIKTRGQQVTLSCSPISGHRSVSWYQQTPGQGLQFLFEYFSETQRNKGNFPGRFSGRQFSNSRSEMNVSTLELGDSALYLCASSLDPRRNTEAFFGQGTRLTVV.

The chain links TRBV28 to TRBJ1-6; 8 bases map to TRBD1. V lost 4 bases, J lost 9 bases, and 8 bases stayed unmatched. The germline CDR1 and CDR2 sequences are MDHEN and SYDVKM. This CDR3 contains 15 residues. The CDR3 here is CASSSHGQGASPLHF. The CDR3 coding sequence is TGTGCCAGCAGTTCACACGGACAGGGAGCTTCACCCCTCCACTTT.

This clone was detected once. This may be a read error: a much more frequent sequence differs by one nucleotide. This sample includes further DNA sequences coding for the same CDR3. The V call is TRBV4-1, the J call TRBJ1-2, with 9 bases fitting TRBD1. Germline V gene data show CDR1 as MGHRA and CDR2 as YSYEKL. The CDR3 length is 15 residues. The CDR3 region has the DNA TGCGCCAGCAGCGTACAGGGGGCGCTCGACTATGGCTACACTTTC. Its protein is CASSVQGALDYGYTF.

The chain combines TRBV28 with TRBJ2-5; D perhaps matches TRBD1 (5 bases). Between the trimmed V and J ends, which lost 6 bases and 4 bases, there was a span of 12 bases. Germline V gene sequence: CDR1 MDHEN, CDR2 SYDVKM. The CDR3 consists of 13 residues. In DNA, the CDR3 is TGTGCCAGCAGGCCAACAGGCCCAGAGACCCAGTACTTC. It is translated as CASRPTGPETQYF. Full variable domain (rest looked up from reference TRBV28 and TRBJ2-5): DVKVTQSSRYLVKRTGEKVFLECVQDMDHENMFWYRQDPGLGLRLIYFSYDVKMKEKGDIPEGYSVSREKKERFSLILESASTNQTSMYLCASRPTGPETQYFGPGTRLLVL.

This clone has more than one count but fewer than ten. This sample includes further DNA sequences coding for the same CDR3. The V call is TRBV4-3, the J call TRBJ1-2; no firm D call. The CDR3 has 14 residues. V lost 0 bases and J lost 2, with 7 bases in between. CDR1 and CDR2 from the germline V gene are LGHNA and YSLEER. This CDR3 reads CASSQEVRNYGYTF. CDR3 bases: TGCGCCAGCAGCCAAGAGGTCCGGAACTATGGCTACACCTTC.

CDR3 sequence: CATSRDAGFVQYF. The DNA for the CDR3 is TGTGCCACCAGCAGAGACGCAGGGTTCGTGCAGTACTTC. The V and J genes are TRBV15 and TRBJ2-7, with D possibly matching TRBD1 (5 bases). This CDR3 is built from 13 residues. Germline V gene lookup returns CDR1 LNHNV and CDR2 YYDKDF (reference sequence). Trimming cost V 0 bases and J 9 bases, with 12 bases left between them.

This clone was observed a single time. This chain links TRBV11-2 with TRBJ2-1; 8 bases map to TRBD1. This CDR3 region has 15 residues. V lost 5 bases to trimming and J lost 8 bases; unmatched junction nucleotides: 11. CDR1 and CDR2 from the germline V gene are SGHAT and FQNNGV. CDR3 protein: CASSPSGQDFHEQFF. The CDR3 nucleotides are TGTGCCAGCAGCCCCTCGGGACAGGATTTTCATGAGCAGTTCTTC.

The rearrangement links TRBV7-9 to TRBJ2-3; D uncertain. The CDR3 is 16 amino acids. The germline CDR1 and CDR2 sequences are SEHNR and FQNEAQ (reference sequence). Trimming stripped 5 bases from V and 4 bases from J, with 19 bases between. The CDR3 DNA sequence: TGTGCCAGCAGCCCCCGAGACCCTTATCAGGCAGATACGCAGTATTTT. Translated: CASSPRDPYQADTQYF.

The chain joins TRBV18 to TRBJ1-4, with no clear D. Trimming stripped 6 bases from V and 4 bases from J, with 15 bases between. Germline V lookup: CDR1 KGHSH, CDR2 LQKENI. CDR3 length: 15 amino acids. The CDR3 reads CASSRRETFNEKLFF. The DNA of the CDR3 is TGTGCCAGCTCGCGCCGGGAGACCTTTAATGAAAAACTGTTTTTT. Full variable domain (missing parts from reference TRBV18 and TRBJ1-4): NAGVMQNPRHLVRRRGQEARLRCSPMKGHSHVYWYRQLPEEGLKFMVYLQKENIIDESGMPKERFSAEFPKEGPSILRIQQVVRGDSAAYFCASSRRETFNEKLFFGSGTQLSVL.

Here the CDR3 DNA reads TGCGCCAGCAGCCAATCCGTACAACACTCTGGAAACACCATATATTTT. Amino acid sequence: CASSQSVQHSGNTIYF. V and J are TRBV4-3 and TRBJ1-3, with D unresolved. The germline V gene encodes CDR1 LGHNA and CDR2 YSLEER. With 2 bases removed from V and 0 bases from J, the gap between germline ends came to 11 bases. The length of the CDR3 is 16 residues.

DNA for the CDR3: TGCGCCAGCAGCTTGGAACACGGGACGAGAACCTACAATGAGCAGTTCTTC. Encoded protein: CASSLEHGTRTYNEQFF. This chain connects TRBV5-1 to TRBJ2-1; D may match TRBD1 or TRBD2 (5 bases each). Trimming stripped 0 bases from V and 2 bases from J, with 15 bases between. Germline-derived CDR1 and CDR2 are SGHRS and YFSETQ. CDR3 length: 17 residues.

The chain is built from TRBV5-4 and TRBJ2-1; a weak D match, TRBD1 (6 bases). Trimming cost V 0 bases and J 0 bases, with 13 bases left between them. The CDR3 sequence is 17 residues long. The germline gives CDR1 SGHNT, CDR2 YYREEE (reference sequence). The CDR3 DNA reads TGTGCCAGCAGCTTGGGGGTCTGGGGGCACTCCTACAATGAGCAGTTCTTC. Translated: CASSLGVWGHSYNEQFF.

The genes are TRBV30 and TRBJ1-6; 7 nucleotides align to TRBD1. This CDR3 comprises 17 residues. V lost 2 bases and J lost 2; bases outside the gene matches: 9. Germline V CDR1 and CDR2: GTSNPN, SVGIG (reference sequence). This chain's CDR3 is CAWSPSNRGTYNSPLHF. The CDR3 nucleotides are TGTGCCTGGAGTCCTTCCAACAGGGGAACCTATAATTCACCCCTCCACTTT. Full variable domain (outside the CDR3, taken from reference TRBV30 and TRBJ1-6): SQTIHQWPATLVQPVGSPLSLECTVEGTSNPNLYWYRQAAGRGLQLLFYSVGIGQISSEVPQNLSASRPQDRQFILSSKKLLLSDSGFYLCAWSPSNRGTYNSPLHFGNGTRLTVT.

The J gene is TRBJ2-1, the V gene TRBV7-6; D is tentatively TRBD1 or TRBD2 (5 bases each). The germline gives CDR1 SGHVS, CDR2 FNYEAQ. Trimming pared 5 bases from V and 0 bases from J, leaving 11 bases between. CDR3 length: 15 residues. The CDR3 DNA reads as TGTGCCAGCAGCCTGGGGGTTGCCTCCTACAATGAGCAGTTCTTC. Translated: CASSLGVASYNEQFF.

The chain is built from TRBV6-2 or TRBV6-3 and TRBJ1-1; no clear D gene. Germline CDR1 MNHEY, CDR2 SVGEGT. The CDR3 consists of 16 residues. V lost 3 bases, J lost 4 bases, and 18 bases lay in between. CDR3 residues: CASSYSQPGRGTEAFF. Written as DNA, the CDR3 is TGTGCCAGCAGTTATTCCCAGCCTGGACGGGGCACTGAAGCTTTCTTT.

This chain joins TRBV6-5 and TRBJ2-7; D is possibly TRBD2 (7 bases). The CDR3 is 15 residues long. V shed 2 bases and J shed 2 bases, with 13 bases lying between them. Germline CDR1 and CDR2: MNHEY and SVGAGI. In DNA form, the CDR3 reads TGTGCCAGCAGTTACGGTGGGGGGGGCCCCTACGAGCAGTACTTC. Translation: CASSYGGGGPYEQYF.

The CDR3 loop is CASSKDWSYGYTF. DNA of the CDR3: TGTGCCAGCAGTAAGGACTGGTCCTATGGCTACACCTTC. This chain joins TRBV6-5 and TRBJ1-2; no clear D gene. CDR1 is MNHEY and CDR2 is SVGAGI in the germline V gene. Trimming removed 5 bases at V and 4 bases at J, with 11 bases between. The CDR3 has 13 amino acids.

CDR3 region: CASNVQGGVGDTQYF. The DNA of the CDR3 is TGTGCCAGCAACGTCCAGGGCGGTGTGGGAGATACGCAGTATTTT. This rearrangement joins TRBV6-5 to TRBJ2-3; maybe TRBD1 (5 bases). Germline CDR1 is MNHEY and CDR2 is SVGAGI. There are 15 residues in the CDR3. V gave up 7 bases and J gave up 5 bases, with 19 bases separating them.

This CDR3 is CASSPSRQGINIQYF. The DNA for the CDR3 is TGTGCCAGCAGCCCGAGTCGTCAGGGAATAAACATTCAGTACTTC. The rearrangement uses TRBV6-6 and TRBJ2-4, with D possibly TRBD1 on 5 matching bases. The CDR3 length is 15 residues. The germline CDR1 and CDR2 sequences are MNHNY and SVGAGI (reference sequence). V was pared by 6 bases and J by 6 bases, with 18 bases between.

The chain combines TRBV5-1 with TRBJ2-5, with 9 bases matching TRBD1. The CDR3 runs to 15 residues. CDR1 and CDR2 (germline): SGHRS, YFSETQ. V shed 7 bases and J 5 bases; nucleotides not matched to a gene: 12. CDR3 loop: CASSGTGNIFETQYF. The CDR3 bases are TGCGCCAGCTCCGGGACAGGGAATATTTTCGAGACCCAGTACTTC.

CDR3 in DNA: TGTGCCAGCAGCCAAGATCTGACTCGCCGCCTATTCTTC. Its translation: CASSQDLTRRLFF. This sequence joins TRBV3-1 (or the pseudogene TRBV3-2) and TRBJ2-1; D is ambiguous. There are 13 residues in the CDR3. The germline V gene has CDR1 LGHDT and CDR2 YNNKEL (reference sequence). The V end lost 0 bases, the J end lost 16 bases, and 16 bases lay between the germline ends.

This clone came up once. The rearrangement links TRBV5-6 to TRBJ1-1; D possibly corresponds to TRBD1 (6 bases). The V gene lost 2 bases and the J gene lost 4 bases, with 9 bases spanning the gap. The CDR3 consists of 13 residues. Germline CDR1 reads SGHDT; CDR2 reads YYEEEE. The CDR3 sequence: CASSFGRGTEAFF. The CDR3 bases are TGTGCCAGCAGCTTTGGCAGGGGCACTGAAGCTTTCTTT.

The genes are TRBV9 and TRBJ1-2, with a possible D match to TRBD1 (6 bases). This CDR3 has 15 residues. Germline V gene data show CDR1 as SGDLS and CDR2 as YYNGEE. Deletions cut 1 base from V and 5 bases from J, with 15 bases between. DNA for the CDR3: TGTGCCAGCAGCGTAACTGGGGGCGCCGAGTATGGCTACACCTTC. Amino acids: CASSVTGGAEYGYTF.